This TCR beta chain is drawn from a study of T cells in localized non-small cell lung cancer. Broader study findings: Sequencing involved a lone tumor region, leaving heterogeneity possible. Among the tissues sampled, uninvolved adjacent lung had the highest T cell clonality, above tumor. In adjacent lung appeared a median around 57 of the top 100 tumor clones.

Nonneoplastic adjacent lung devoid of atypia was obtained no less than 2 cm from the tumor margin. This clone turned up a few times. Its antigen is undetermined. Repertoires were generated with immunoSEQ multiplex PCR, while TCRdb's copy carries only in-frame clones and drops some. The sample shows approximately 2,000 clones, roughly a quarter of them seen only once. The CDR3 contains 15 residues. V lost 10 bases to trimming and J lost 3 bases, with 18 bases between them. The germline CDR1 and CDR2 sequences are MNHGY and SAAAGT. The gene calls are TRBV6-8 and TRBJ2-2; the D gene is possibly TRBD1 (6 bases). This receptor was taken from a female donor over 55 with stage I lung adenocarcinoma. This specimen was normal lung tissue next to the tumor, taken before any cancer treatment. This CDR3 reads CAIQSTGAHTGELFF. The CDR3 DNA follows: TGTGCCATCCAATCGACAGGTGCCCACACCGGGGAGCTGTTTTTT.